This is a list of T cell receptor beta chains from one sample in a study of T cells expressing NK-cell markers. From its re-call of the 5' RACE reads, TCRdb lists each CDR3 protein once, without DNA. Here the sample table reports about 540,000 distinct CDR3 sequences. The sequenced sample was blood T cells: a sorted CD56 or NKG2C T cell subset, CD4+ or CD8+ T cells, or bulk PBMC T cells (not recorded which). The origin of the receptors is a man aged 18 to 29 in good health. The CDR3 runs from the conserved cysteine through the conserved F or W.

>TRBJ2-3|TRBV5-1
CASTFLGQGAVDTQYF
>TRBJ2-6|TRBV29-1
CSVGTYSGANVLTF
>TRBJ2-2|TRBV27
CASRAGLLNTGELFF
>TRBJ2-1|TRBV5-6
CASSRPSGSNEQFF
>TRBJ2-1|TRBV11-2
CASSSGLAEIYNEQFF
>TRBJ2-2|TRBV7-2
CASSHGVGYTGELFF
>TRBJ2-1|TRBV12-3/TRBV12-4
CASSSGQYNEQFF
>TRBJ1-1|TRBV7-9
CASSLGRETEAFF
>TRBJ2-2|TRBV7-8
CASSPGPLSGELFF
>TRBJ2-7|TRBV25-1
CASSGVGQGGSYEQYF
>TRBJ1-2|TRBV12-3/TRBV12-4
CASSLDRTGGKGYTF
>TRBJ2-2|TRBV6-1
CASSPIAGTTNTGELFF
>TRBJ1-4|TRBV12-3/TRBV12-4
CASRTAGGQELFF
>TRBJ2-3|TRBV4-1
CASSQDIGGITDTQYF
>TRBJ2-5|TRBV29-1
CSVEPRLAETQYF
>TRBJ2-7|TRBV12-3/TRBV12-4
CASRDSSTYEQYF
>TRBJ2-5|TRBV29-1
CSVDRSNQETQYF
>TRBJ2-2|TRBV24-1
CATSAPGTGGELFF
>TRBJ2-3|TRBV5-1
CASSNLGDTQYF
>TRBJ2-3|TRBV29-1
CSVEDRVGSSTDTQYF
>TRBJ2-7|TRBV28
CASSARTGVGEQYF
>TRBJ2-1|TRBV12-3/TRBV12-4
CASRDNLGRDEQFF
>TRBJ2-1|TRBV20-1
CSTNPLAGVYEQFF
>TRBJ2-5|TRBV4-2
CASSQDLQRETQYF
>TRBJ2-7|TRBV6-6
CASMSGAYEQYF
>TRBJ1-5|TRBV20-1
CSARMGENQPQHF
>TRBJ2-7|TRBV15
CATSNAQGEQYF
>TRBJ1-2|TRBV12-3/TRBV12-4
CASSSMQGLGGYTF
>TRBJ1-1|TRBV18
CASSRIQGEWTEAFF
>TRBJ2-1|TRBV24-1
CATSDFGQGGYNEQFF
>TRBJ2-7|TRBV11-1
CASSATPHGTGGSYEQYF
>TRBJ2-3|TRBV10-3
CAIKPRDGLSTDTQYF
>TRBJ1-5|TRBV7-2
CASSPYGTNSNQPQHF
>TRBJ2-3|TRBV18
CASSRYSGPTRGTQYF
>TRBJ2-7|TRBV20-1
CSANRDYEQYF
>TRBJ1-3|TRBV5-1
CASSLDSGNTIYF
>TRBJ2-1|TRBV7-6
CASSLAAPDNEQFF
>TRBJ1-5|TRBV10-2
CASKSGAGQPQHF
>TRBJ2-2|TRBV28
CASRTGIFVTGELFF
>TRBJ2-5|TRBV9
CASSAMGTSTETQYF
>TRBJ2-7|TRBV18
CASSPGTSDLYEQYF
>TRBJ2-7|TRBV5-6
CASSLGSAGDSYEQYF
>TRBJ1-3|TRBV3-1
CASSPQGLSGNTIYF
>TRBJ1-2|TRBV29-1
CSVEVGGGYTF
>TRBJ2-1|TRBV20-1
CSARAAGLAGGNSYNEQFF
>TRBJ1-2|TRBV7-2
CASSTGQGVVGYTF